The T cell receptor (beta chain) described here comes from a study of cytomegalovirus exposure and HLA in healthy donors (dated by TCRdb to the late 2010s). Turning to the overall study: In an earlier analysis of some 610 of the donors, approximately 260 Gb of sequence data and 90 million to 120 million unique TCR beta sequences from some 170 million T cells were reported. An early release that covered about 600 HLA-typed donors contained about 290 gigabases of sequencing data and tens of millions of unique TCR sequences. Of the roughly 400 genotyped donors, 65% to 90% were placed in the genetic ancestry cluster associated with self-reported Caucasian donors. The aim of the study was to test whether cataloging public T cell receptors could identify signatures of past pathogen exposure. The study profiled the T cell repertoires of about 720 subjects by immunosequencing and related them to cytomegalovirus serostatus. Along with the roughly 700-subject first cohort, a separate validation cohort of over a hundred different subjects was used. High-throughput TCR immunosequencing, statistical association of individual TCRs with disease status, and machine learning were combined to predict cytomegalovirus infection status. In a later analysis, previously published TCR beta repertoires from 670 or so donors were re-analyzed and high-resolution HLA genotyping was added so that TCR occurrence patterns could be studied. The later analysis used no new phenotypic data to find candidate immune exposures, relying instead on TCR beta sequences and their occurrence across donors. An earlier analysis of approximately 500 of the donors applied high-throughput TCR beta sequencing to assess whether each TCR beta V gene segment acted as functional or pseudogenic. Donor age, sex, ethnicity and CMV serostatus were compiled alongside the repertoire data. In a later genetic analysis, genome-wide SNP genotypes for about three fifths of the roughly 670 donors were used, and that subset was treated as a discovery cohort. Every discovery cohort repertoire had been produced on one sequencing platform. HLA typing covered class I and class II loci at four-digit resolution. Typing coverage varied by locus: about 620-640 donors for A, B, C, DRB1 and DQB1; 500 to 550 for DQA1; approximately 570 for DPA1; about 450 for DPB1. A few DR-DQ haplotypes were treated as single units for association and clustering because of strong linkage in the cohort. On average, about 240,000 unique TCR beta nucleotide sequences were sequenced per donor among some 420 genotyped donors of the cohort, with roughly 19% of those sequences being non-productive.

The investigation overall reported the following: Because HLA typing was unavailable for some donors at each locus, only the typed subset was used in association tests. A further reported finding was that TCR beta sequences accurately predicted the HLA-A and HLA-B alleles for most subjects in the first cohort. A group of highly shared sequence variants was considered likely to be a technical artifact of the sequencing pipeline. According to a later genetic analysis, donors in an Asian-associated ancestry cluster had fewer N-insertions in productive TCRs than the approximately 650-donor mean. A later analysis found that TCR association rates varied across HLA loci, with DRB1 alleles showing the most associated TCRs and HLA-C alleles the fewest. Over 15 rarely observed V segments, including chromosome 9 orphons, were excluded from the earlier analysis of just under 600 of the donors because counts were too low. Correlated functional status among segregating V segments might reflect linkage disequilibrium, but an unknown experimental factor could not be ruled out. The only immune exposure information available for the cohort was CMV serostatus. In a later analysis, most CMV-associated TCR beta chains were found to appear HLA-restricted, with HLA associations seemingly driven largely by CMV exposure. It was suggested by the authors that the approach could potentially be generalized to other disease states and immunological phenotypes. V-gene and J-gene trimming of TCR beta chains was associated with a missense DCLRE1C variant in a later genetic analysis, and the association was replicated in an independent cohort. Across donors, most TCR sequences were observed very rarely, whereas some public TCRs were present in many individuals. In an earlier analysis of approximately 590 of the donors, most TCR beta V segments appeared in productive rearrangements about 87% or about 30% of the time, broadly matching IMGT annotations. The study listed 150 to 200 TCR beta chains as associated with cytomegalovirus. In both the original and validation cohorts, the classifier was reported to diagnose cytomegalovirus status with high specificity and sensitivity. A few of the identified cytomegalovirus-associated TCR beta chains were confirmed in vitro to be specific for cytomegalovirus antigens. When HLA alleles, especially DR and DQ, strongly co-occurred, TCR associations were difficult to assign to individual alleles. Specific HLA alleles were associated with about 17,000 TCR beta sequences at a false discovery rate of 0.05 in a later analysis. The cohort was sequenced for TCR beta chains only, and without alpha or paired-chain data the features that could be detected were limited. In a later analysis, HLA-associated TCR beta chains were found to be more clonally expanded and to have lower generation probabilities than equally common non-associated chains. In a later analysis, several top co-occurrence clusters were reported to appear linked to parvovirus B19, influenza, CMV and Epstein-Barr virus. Sequencing depth was assumed to be roughly uniform across donors in the presence/absence analyses, though that assumption may not hold.

The cohort was made up of 666 healthy bone marrow donors. At the time of sampling, all cohort members were nominally healthy, though unrecorded immune exposures were likely present. The donor was CMV seronegative and belonged to the group of roughly 330 seronegative cohort members. Each donor provided a peripheral blood sample, and peripheral blood mononuclear cells were used for TCR beta sequencing. Genomic DNA was extracted from the blood cell samples with the Qiagen DNeasy Blood Extraction Kit. The method was the immunoSEQ multiplex PCR assay. The multiplex PCR relied on a mix of 60 forward primers for TCR Vbeta segments and 13 reverse primers for TCR Jbeta segments. The CDR3 region of rearranged TCR beta genes was amplified from genomic DNA with a multiplex PCR assay. The Illumina HiSeq System was used to sequence the amplified TCR beta libraries as 87-base-pair reads. In the original analysis: In a later analysis, tens of millions of unique TCR beta chains were counted across the approximately 620 repertoires, and approximately 9.9 million of these chains were shared by at least two donors. A nearest-neighbor algorithm error-corrected the raw reads and collapsed the reads into unique sequences, merging closely related sequences to remove PCR and sequencing errors. To assign V, D and J gene segments, CDR3 sequences were aligned to IMGT reference sequences. For a sequence to be retained, a match of at least six nucleotides to both a V gene segment and a J gene segment was required. Rearrangements were called productive when the CDR3 lacked stop codons and stayed in frame with V and J; all others were non-productive. CDR3 was defined by IMGT convention, running from the second conserved V-encoded cysteine to the conserved J-encoded phenylalanine. The earlier analysis of 587 of the donors excluded sequences that lacked an unambiguous match to a single V gene segment. An earlier analysis of approximately 590 of the donors classified V segments as functional when productive rearrangements were above 56.7% and as segregating when the standard deviation between donors was above 5%. A statistical classification framework was developed to diagnose cytomegalovirus status using the catalog of TCR beta chain sequences. V and J gene assignment, in a later analysis, came from comparing TCR nucleotide sequences with IMGT/GENE-DB human TR gene sequences. The TCRdist pipeline was used in a later analysis to assign CDR3 sequences and most-parsimonious VDJ recombination scenarios. In a later analysis, each TCR beta chain was defined by its CDR3 amino acid sequence together with its V-gene family, and reads lacking a unique V-gene family were excluded. In a later analysis, 500 to 650 highly shared, low-generation-probability nucleotide sequences were removed to address suspected cross-contamination and a sequencing artifact. A later analysis calculated a clonal expansion index for each public chain from normalized within-repertoire ranks of inferred template counts. In a later analysis, generation probabilities were computed with a VDJ recombination model fitted to out-of-frame rearrangements, and the resulting probabilities were checked against IGoR. In a later analysis, TCR-TCR, TCR-HLA and TCR-CMV co-occurrence was scored with hypergeometric tests, and a repertoire-size bias correction was applied to TCR pairs. A later analysis estimated false discovery rates by permuting HLA or CMV assignments 20 times. In a later analysis, co-occurring TCRs were grouped using DBSCAN, and TCRdist sequence similarity was added for clustering within HLA-allele-positive subsets. Repertoires with fewer than 30,000 or more than 120,000 public chains were left out of co-occurrence clustering, as were five repertoires with anomalous nucleotide sharing. TCRdb took over this immuneACCESS table, retaining in-frame rearrangements with V and J assigned. Such tables are incomplete; in checked studies, under half of the missing clones stem from an unresolved V gene, and the remainder is unexplained. From that table come the V and J calls and clone size; the DNA was used to work out D and trimming. The sample table holds some 130,000 clones, of which about 83% were seen once. The top ten hold around 1.2% of the sample.

As for this clone: Its binding antigen is unknown. The sample holds no much larger clone one base away, and base qualities are not on file.

The clonotype comes from a girl aged 2-9 years in good health and CMV-seronegative. What was sequenced was PBMCs.

Here the CDR3 is given as CASSQAVTGTGTYEQYF. At the DNA level, the sequence is TGTGCCAGCAGCCAAGCGGTAACCGGGACAGGGACTTACGAGCAGTACTTC. The chain was built from TRBV4-2 and TRBJ2-5, with 9 central nucleotides matching TRBD1. The J call could be wrong; TRBJ2-7 is a better fit for the DNA end. Spanning cysteine to phenylalanine, the CDR3 consists of 17 amino acids. CDR3 DNA is the only sequence kept; it has 51 bases, read in frame from the first base. Taken from the germline V gene, the CDR1 and CDR2 loops are LGHNA and YNFKEQ.